This record looks at one T cell receptor (beta chain) sequence and its context. The target of this receptor is not known. No much larger clone is present one base from it, and per-base qualities are unavailable. The library came from 5' RACE. TCRdb names Illumina HiSeq 2000 as the instrument used. Template switching introduced a universal primer binding site; the final cDNA contained a unique molecular identifier, enabling accurate counting of TCR cDNA molecules. First-strand cDNA for TCR alpha and beta chains was synthesized from specific primers in the conserved constant-segment region. To control for contamination, each cDNA library was double barcoded with a SMART-Mk sample barcode plus Illumina barcodes. Two successive PCR steps introduced TruSeq adapter sequences along with Illumina sample barcodes. The Illumina HiSeq platform was used with custom primers to sequence TCR alpha and beta cDNA libraries. On the authors' methods: MiGEC processed the raw reads to extract unique molecular identifiers, while MiXCR was used to determine the CDR3 positions. For each individual, recombination models were inferred using an EM algorithm with the repgenHMM and IGoR tools. The analysis of shared clonotypes was done with the tcR package in R, with sharing normalized by the product of cloneset sizes. To study raw recombination without the effects of thymic and clonal selection, out-of-frame nonproductive sequences were analyzed. The raw public data were reprocessed by TCRdb itself: fastp quality trimming at Q25, MiXCR clonotype calling, in-frame beta chains only. Each CDR3 protein gets just one entry, which takes the most common genes and DNA from the rows behind it. These V and J calls are TCRdb output, not the study's own analysis. Counted in this sample were roughly 700,000 distinct CDR3 sequences; 8.5% to 9% of them appeared once. 0.98% of the sample is taken by the ten largest.

From the cysteine through the phenylalanine, the CDR3 covers 15 amino acids. The CDR3 DNA has 45 bases and is translated from base 1. Trimming leaves V shorter by 1 base and J shorter by 5 bases, with the junction holding 5 bases beyond the gene matches. CDR1 and CDR2 were assigned from the germline V gene as MGHRA and YSYEKL. This entry belongs to a study of identical twins (dated by TCRdb to the mid-2010s). Broadly, across the study: The study deep-sequenced TCR alpha and beta repertoires from monozygotic twins, unrelated adults of various ages and cord blood to test whether fetal clonotypes persist. To rule out contamination, the twin experiments were replicated at different times with different library preparation protocols.

The research as a whole found: Recombination models systematically underestimated out-of-frame TCR alpha sharing in monozygotic twins but agreed with sharing between unrelated individuals. Out-of-frame TCR alpha sequences shared between twins showed an excess of low generation-probability sequences compared with coincidental sharing between unrelated individuals. Because the same donors could not be followed over many years, conclusions were based on cross-sectional statistical analysis. Abundant cord blood beta clonotypes carried fewer insertions; young adult naive repertoires showed a weaker similar trend, while memory repertoires showed none. A weaker excess of twin sharing was found in beta out-of-frame sequences because the signal-to-noise ratio was lowered by fewer shared sequences. Invariant T cells such as MAIT and iNKT could partly confound zero-insertion analyses, although diverse VJ usage argued against such confounding for most clonotypes.

All donors were healthy Caucasians. Three pairs of female monozygotic twins, all aged roughly 18 to 29 years, were included in the twin cohort. Peripheral blood mononuclear cells were the source from which RNA for the TCR libraries was isolated. This same sample was also taken into another study, of yellow fever vaccine responses in identical twins. The other study reports the following: According to the authors, in identical twins the way T cells responded to vaccination appeared partly convergent and partly personalized. In the study, vaccine-responding T cell clones were precisely tracked in identical twins.

Sequenced sample: PBMCs. This chain is built from TRBV4-1 and TRBJ1-2; the junction holds 9 bases that match TRBD1. The receptor comes from a woman aged 18-29 years in good health. The CDR3 reads as follows: CASSQGDRVGYGYTF. The bases read TGCGCCAGCAGCCAAGGGGACAGGGTAGGATATGGCTACACCTTC.